Listed here are 15 T cell receptor beta chains from one sample, sequenced in a study of T cells in Graves' hyperthyroidism and ophthalmopathy. Regions amplified from RNA transcripts were the TCR beta CDR3 regions. Researchers ran a first-round RT-PCR on the TCR CDR3 using the HTBI primer set. TCRdb ran MiXCR on the multiplex PCR reads and lists one entry per CDR3 protein. The sample contains approximately 610,000 distinct CDR3 sequences, roughly 14% of which appear only once. Sequenced input: blood. The receptors originated from a middle-aged woman with Graves' ophthalmopathy.

Many counts were recorded for this clonotype. The J gene is TRBJ1-3, the V gene TRBV7-9; weak D call: TRBD1 (5 bases). The germline V and J ends were trimmed by 3 bases and 4 bases, with 10 bases remaining between them. The CDR3 is made up of 14 amino acids. Germline loops: CDR1 SEHNR, CDR2 FQNEAQ (reference sequence). The CDR3 here is CASSFSGLGNTIYF. CDR3 in DNA: TGTGCCAGCAGCTTCTCGGGGCTCGGAAACACCATATATTTT.

This sequence joins TRBV4-1 and TRBJ1-1, with a possible D match to TRBD1 (6 bases). Per the germline V gene, CDR1 is MGHRA and CDR2 is YSYEKL. Between the trimmed V and J ends, which lost 1 base and 4 bases, there was a span of 13 bases. The CDR3 is made up of 15 amino acids. The CDR3 nucleotides read TGCGCCAGCAGCCAAGTAGGGGGGAGGGGCACTGAAGCTTTCTTT. It codes for CASSQVGGRGTEAFF.

This clonotype was seen a handful of times. V usage is TRBV11-2 and J usage is TRBJ2-7; a weak D match, TRBD2 (6 bases). The CDR3 totals 17 residues. Trimming shortened V by 4 bases and J by 2 bases, and 21 bases separated the two germline ends. Germline loops: CDR1 SGHAT, CDR2 FQNNGV. DNA of the CDR3: TGTGCCAGCAGCTCCCATCCCTTTAGTAGCGGAGCCTACGAGCAGTACTTC. Translating gives CASSSHPFSSGAYEQYF.

This clonotype has a count of ten or more. The chain uses TRBV7-8 and TRBJ2-7, with 7 bases lining up with TRBD1. Germline-derived CDR1 and CDR2 are SGHVS and FQNEAQ. V dropped 5 bases and J dropped 5; count of bases not matched to a gene: 15. The CDR3 consists of 16 residues. CDR3 sequence (DNA): TGTGCCAGCAGCCAGCTTCGACAGGGTACTCTCAACGAGCAGTACTTC. Encoded protein: CASSQLRQGTLNEQYF.

At least ten counts were recorded for this clonotype. The rearrangement uses TRBV7-2 and TRBJ1-2; D gene unclear. V lost 2 bases to trimming and J lost 4 bases, with 11 bases between them. From germline, CDR1 is SGHTA and CDR2 FQGNSA. CDR3 length: 14 amino acids. In DNA, the CDR3 is TGTGCCAGCAGCTTAATGGGCCCTAGCTATGGCTACACCTTC. The encoded protein is CASSLMGPSYGYTF.

In its sample, this clonotype was seen many times. This rearrangement joins TRBV24-1 to TRBJ2-7, with D uncertain. This CDR3 region has 14 residues. CDR1 and CDR2 (germline): KGHDR, SFDVKD. The ends were cut back, 3 bases at V and 2 bases at J, with 10 bases in the middle. This CDR3 is CATSDVRVPYEQYF. CDR3 DNA: TGTGCCACCAGTGATGTTCGGGTACCCTACGAGCAGTACTTC.

The chain has TRBV6-5 and TRBJ2-5; D remains ambiguous. The CDR3 loop spans 18 amino acids. The V gene's germline CDR1 is MNHEY and CDR2 SVGAGI. The V end was cut by 3 bases, the J end by 7 bases, with 27 bases between. CDR3 region: CASSYEIPGPSSVRTQYF. CDR3 nucleotides: TGTGCCAGCAGTTATGAAATCCCAGGACCCTCATCTGTACGGACCCAGTACTTC.

This clonotype has ten or more counts. V is TRBV9 and J is TRBJ2-5, with D possibly matching TRBD2 (5 bases). The CDR3 sequence is 15 residues long. Per germline, CDR1 SGDLS and CDR2 YYNGEE. Trimming stripped 1 base from V and 5 bases from J, with 15 bases between. The CDR3: CASSVRPGGVETQYF. CDR3 nucleotides: TGTGCCAGCAGCGTAAGACCCGGAGGCGTGGAGACCCAGTACTTC.

In its sample, this clonotype was seen many times. The DNA of the CDR3 is TGTGCCAGTAGTAAGGTGTGGCTAGCGGGAGAAGAGACCCAGTACTTC. Amino acid sequence: CASSKVWLAGEETQYF. The chain links TRBV19 to TRBJ2-5; 10 bases map to TRBD2. With V trimmed by 4 bases and J by 3 bases, 8 bases remained unmatched. The V gene's germline CDR1 is LNHDA and CDR2 SQIVND (reference sequence). The CDR3 is 16 residues long. The full variable domain, completed using reference TRBV19 and TRBJ2-5, is DGGITQSPKYLFRKEGQNVTLSCEQNLNHDAMYWYRQDPGQGLRLIYYSQIVNDFQKGDIAEGYSVSREKKESFPLTVTSAQKNPTAFYLCASSKVWLAGEETQYFGPGTRLLVL.

The table lists this clonotype with a few counts. V is TRBV18 and J is TRBJ1-1; D is ambiguous. V was shortened by 1 base and J by 0 bases, with 9 bases between the two germline ends. Germline CDR1 is KGHSH and CDR2 is LQKENI. The CDR3 length is 15 residues. The CDR3 region is CASSPRVGVNTEAFF. The DNA for the CDR3 is TGTGCCAGCTCACCACGGGTAGGCGTGAACACTGAAGCTTTCTTT.

This clonotype showed up many times. V and J are TRBV19 and TRBJ2-5; 8 nucleotides agree with TRBD2. The CDR3 length is 15 residues. The V segment lost 6 bases and the J segment 1 base; nucleotides outside the gene matches: 7. Germline CDR1 and CDR2: LNHDA and SQIVND (reference sequence). The CDR3 sequence: CASSKYLAGQETQYF. Written as DNA, the CDR3 is TGTGCCAGTAGCAAGTATCTAGCGGGCCAAGAGACCCAGTACTTC.

This clonotype was observed many times. The V and J genes are TRBV11-2 and TRBJ1-1; D uncertain. This CDR3 is 13 amino acids long. The germline V gene encodes CDR1 SGHAT and CDR2 FQNNGV. Trimming removed 0 bases at V and 5 bases at J, with 7 bases between. The CDR3 loop is CASSLDVRTEAFF. CDR3 DNA: TGTGCCAGCAGCTTAGACGTGCGGACTGAAGCTTTCTTT.

This clonotype was recorded many times. The rearrangement joins TRBV11-2 to TRBJ2-5; weak D call: TRBD2 (5 bases). Germline V gene sequence: CDR1 SGHAT, CDR2 FQNNGV. The CDR3 is 13 amino acids. V lost 1 base to trimming and J lost 5 bases, with 8 bases between them. CDR3 sequence (DNA): TGTGCCAGCAGCTTAGGGGAGCCGGAGACCCAGTACTTC. This gives the protein CASSLGEPETQYF. Based on the CDR3 plus reference TRBV11-2 and TRBJ2-5, the full variable domain is EAGVAQSPRYKIIEKRQSVAFWCNPISGHATLYWYQQILGQGPKLLIQFQNNGVVDDSQLPKDRFSAERLKGVDSTLKIQPAKLEDSAVYLCASSLGEPETQYFGPGTRLLVL.

CDR3 DNA: TGCGCCAGCAGCTTGGGGCCATTTGGCAATCAGCCCCAGCATTTT. This codes for CASSLGPFGNQPQHF. The V gene is TRBV5-1, the J gene TRBJ1-5; D is ambiguous. Trimming took off 0 bases at V and 2 bases at J, with 9 bases between the two ends. CDR1 is SGHRS and CDR2 is YFSETQ in the germline V gene. The CDR3 has 15 residues.

This clonotype has ten or more counts. The V call is TRBV3-1, the J call TRBJ2-7, with a weak D call TRBD1 (5 bases). Germline lookup yields CDR1 LGHDT and CDR2 YNNKEL (reference sequence). The CDR3 totals 14 residues. Trimming removed 2 bases from V and 2 bases from J, with 10 bases in between. The CDR3 spells CASSQMDTTYEQYF. CDR3 DNA sequence: TGTGCCAGCAGCCAAATGGACACCACCTACGAGCAGTACTTC.